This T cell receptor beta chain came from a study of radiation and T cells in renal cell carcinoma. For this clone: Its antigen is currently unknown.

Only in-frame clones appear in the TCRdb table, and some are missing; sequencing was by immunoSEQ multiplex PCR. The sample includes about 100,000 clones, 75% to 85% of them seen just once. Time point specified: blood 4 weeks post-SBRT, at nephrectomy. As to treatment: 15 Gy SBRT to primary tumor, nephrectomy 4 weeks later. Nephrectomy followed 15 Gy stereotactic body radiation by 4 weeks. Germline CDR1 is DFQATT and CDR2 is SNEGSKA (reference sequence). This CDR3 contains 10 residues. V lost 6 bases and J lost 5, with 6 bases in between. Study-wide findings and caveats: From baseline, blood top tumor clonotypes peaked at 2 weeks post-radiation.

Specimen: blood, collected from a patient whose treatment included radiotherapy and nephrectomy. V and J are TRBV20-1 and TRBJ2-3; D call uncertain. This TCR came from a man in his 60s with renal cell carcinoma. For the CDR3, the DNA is TGCAGTGCGACAATAGATACGCAGTATTTT. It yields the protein CSATIDTQYF.